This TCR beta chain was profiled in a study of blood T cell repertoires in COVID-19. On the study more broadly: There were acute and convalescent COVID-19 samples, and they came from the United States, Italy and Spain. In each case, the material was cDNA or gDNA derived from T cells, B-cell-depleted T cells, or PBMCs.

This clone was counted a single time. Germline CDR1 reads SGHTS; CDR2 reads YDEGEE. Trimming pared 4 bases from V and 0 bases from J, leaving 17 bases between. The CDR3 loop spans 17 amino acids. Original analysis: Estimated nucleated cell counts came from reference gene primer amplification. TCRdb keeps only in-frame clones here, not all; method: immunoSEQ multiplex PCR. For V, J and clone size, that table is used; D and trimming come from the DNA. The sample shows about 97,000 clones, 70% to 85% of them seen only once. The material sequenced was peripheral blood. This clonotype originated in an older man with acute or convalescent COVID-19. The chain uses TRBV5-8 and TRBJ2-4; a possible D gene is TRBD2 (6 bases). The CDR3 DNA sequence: TGTGCCAGCAGCGCCCCAGGTAGGGGACTAGCCAAAAACATTCAGTACTTC. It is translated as CASSAPGRGLAKNIQYF.